This T cell receptor beta chain was documented in a study of long-term antiretroviral therapy in people with HIV. Study outcomes and limitations: Blood draws took place between the mid-2000s and the late 2010s and possibly involved older ART regimens.

Survey level was the resolution at which the v3.0 immunoSEQ assay ran. Method: immunoSEQ multiplex PCR; TCRdb's copy keeps in-frame clones and lacks some. The sample shows 20,000 to 25,000 clones, 70% to 90% of them seen only once. Deletions cut 2 bases from V and 0 bases from J, with 9 bases between. The germline CDR1 and CDR2 sequences are SGHRS and YFSETQ. The CDR3 has 15 residues. In regard to this clone: Antigen specificity is unknown.

Sequenced here: unsorted PBMCs, sampled 1.6 years after starting antiretroviral therapy. The sequence derives from a man aged 40-49 years with HIV. The chain carries TRBV5-1 and TRBJ2-1; the D gene is possibly TRBD2 (6 bases). CDR3 in DNA: TGCGCCAGCAGCTTAGACGGGAGCTCCTACAATGAGCAGTTCTTC. As protein: CASSLDGSSYNEQFF.